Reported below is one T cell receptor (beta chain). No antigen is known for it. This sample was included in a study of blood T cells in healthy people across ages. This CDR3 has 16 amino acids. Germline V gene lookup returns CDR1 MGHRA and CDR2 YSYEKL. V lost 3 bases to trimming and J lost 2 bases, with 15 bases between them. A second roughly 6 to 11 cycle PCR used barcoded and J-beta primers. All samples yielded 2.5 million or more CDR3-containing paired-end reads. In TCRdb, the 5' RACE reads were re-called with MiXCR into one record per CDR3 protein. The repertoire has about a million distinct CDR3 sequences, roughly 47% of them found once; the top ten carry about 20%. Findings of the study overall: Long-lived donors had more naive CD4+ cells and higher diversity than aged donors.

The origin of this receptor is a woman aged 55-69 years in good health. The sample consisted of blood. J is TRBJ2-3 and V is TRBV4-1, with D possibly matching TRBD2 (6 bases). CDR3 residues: CASSQVWDSTTDTQYF. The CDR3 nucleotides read TGCGCCAGCAGCCAGGTTTGGGACTCCACCACAGATACGCAGTATTTT.